This TCR beta chain was documented in a study of blood T cells in healthy people across ages. Study overall: About one barcoded beta molecule per two T cells was captured by template switching. General observations from the study: Conclusively comparing naive with antigen-experienced cells was impossible with unsorted PBMCs. Donor CMV status, an unknown factor, possibly confounded changes in expanded clonotypes.

With respect to this clonotype: The antigen is unknown.

Between the trimmed V and J ends, which lost 1 base and 2 bases, there was a span of 14 bases. CDR1 is DFQATT, CDR2 SNEGSKA, per germline (reference sequence). The CDR3 is 15 amino acids. The use of a sample-barcoded 5' primer and a J-beta primer mix characterized a second PCR of roughly 6 to 11 cycles. TCRdb fed the 5' RACE reads into MiXCR, producing one record per CDR3 protein. The sample contains roughly 1 million distinct CDR3 sequences, 25% of which appear only once. These sequences were also reported in another study, on T cells of mothers and their children.

The chain links TRBV20-1 to TRBJ1-2; possible D gene TRBD1, 6 bases. The sequence was obtained from a girl aged 2-10 years in good health. Sample: blood. The CDR3 region has the DNA TGCAGTGCTAGAGTGGAAGGGGGAACCAACTATGGCTACACCTTC. It specifies CSARVEGGTNYGYTF.